Below, one T cell receptor beta chain is given with its context. The naive CD8 population came from CD45RO-negative cells selected for CCR7, without terminally differentiated effector memory CD45RA+ cells. These data belong to a study of shared clonotypes between healthy human individuals. This CDR3 contains 13 residues. Germline V gives CDR1 MDHEN, CDR2 SYDVKM. Trimming shortened V by 7 bases and J by 8 bases, and 15 bases separated the two germline ends. Assay: immunoSEQ multiplex PCR; the TCRdb copy retains only in-frame clones and omits some. The sample includes roughly 2.1 million clones, just over 90% of them seen just once.

The sequencing input was naive CD8+ T cells from PBMCs. The genes are TRBV28 and TRBJ2-4, with D hard to call. The origin of this receptor is a man aged 18 to 29 in good health. Some clones in this sample may be carry-over from other donors' samples. The CDR3 protein is CASNGFRADIQYF. The CDR3 coding sequence is TGTGCCAGCAATGGATTTCGGGCGGACATTCAGTACTTC.